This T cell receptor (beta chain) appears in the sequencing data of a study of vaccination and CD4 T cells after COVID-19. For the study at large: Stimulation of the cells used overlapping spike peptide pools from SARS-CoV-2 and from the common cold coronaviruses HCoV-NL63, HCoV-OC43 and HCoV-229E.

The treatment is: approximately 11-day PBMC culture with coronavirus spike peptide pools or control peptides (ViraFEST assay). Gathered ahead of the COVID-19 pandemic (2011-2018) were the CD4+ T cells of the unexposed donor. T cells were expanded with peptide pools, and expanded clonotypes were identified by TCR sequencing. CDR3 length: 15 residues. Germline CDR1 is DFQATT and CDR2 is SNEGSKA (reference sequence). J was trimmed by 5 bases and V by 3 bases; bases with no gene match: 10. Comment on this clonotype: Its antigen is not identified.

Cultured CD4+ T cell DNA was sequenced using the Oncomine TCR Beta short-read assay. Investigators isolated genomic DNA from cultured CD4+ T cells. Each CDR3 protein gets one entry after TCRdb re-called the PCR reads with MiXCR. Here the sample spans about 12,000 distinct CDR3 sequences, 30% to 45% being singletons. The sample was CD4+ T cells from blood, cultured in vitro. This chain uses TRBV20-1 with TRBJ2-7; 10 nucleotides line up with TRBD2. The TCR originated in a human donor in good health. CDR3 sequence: CSASPSGRLENEQYF. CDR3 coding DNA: TGCAGTGCTAGCCCTAGCGGGAGACTTGAAAACGAGCAGTACTTC.